This paragraph reports one T cell receptor (beta chain). Its antigen is unknown. Assay used: immunoSEQ multiplex PCR; TCRdb lists only in-frame clones, some missing. The table has some 45,000 clones, roughly four fifths seen once; the top ten hold roughly 5.5%. The source of the sample is a study of a mutant IDH1 vaccine in newly diagnosed glioma. Overall study: Vaccination was launched 4-6 weeks after radiotherapy alone, or with temozolomide cycles.

Germline values: CDR1 SGHTA, CDR2 FQGNSA. The trim removed 2 bases at V and 8 bases at J, leaving 1 base unmatched. This CDR3 has 14 residues. The sample's time point: week 35, safety follow-up. Vaccine doses each comprised 300 ug of mutant IDH1 20-mer peptide, with topical imiquimod. Findings and limits, study-wide: There were vaccine-induced immune responses in around 93% of the patients.

V usage is TRBV7-2 and J usage is TRBJ1-6; 9 nucleotides line up with TRBD1. Sequenced material: PBMCs, taken from a glioma patient whose treatment included an IDH1 peptide vaccine. The receptor was isolated from a woman aged 45-65 years with glioma. CDR3 in amino acids: CASSLRTGDSPLHF. CDR3 nucleotides: TGTGCCAGCAGCTTAAGGACAGGGGATTCACCCCTCCACTTT.